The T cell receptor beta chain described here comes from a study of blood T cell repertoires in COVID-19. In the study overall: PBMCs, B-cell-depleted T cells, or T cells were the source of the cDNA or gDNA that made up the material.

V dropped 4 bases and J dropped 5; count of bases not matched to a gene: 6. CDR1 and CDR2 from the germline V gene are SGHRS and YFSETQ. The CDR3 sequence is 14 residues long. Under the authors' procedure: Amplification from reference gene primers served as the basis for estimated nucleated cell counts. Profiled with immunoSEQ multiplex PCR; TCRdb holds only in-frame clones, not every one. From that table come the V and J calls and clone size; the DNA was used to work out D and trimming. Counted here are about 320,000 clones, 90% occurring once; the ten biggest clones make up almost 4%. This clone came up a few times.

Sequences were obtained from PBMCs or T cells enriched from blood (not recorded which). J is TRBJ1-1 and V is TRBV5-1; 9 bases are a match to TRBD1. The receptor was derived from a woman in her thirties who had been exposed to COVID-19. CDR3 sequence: CASSTGQGSTEAFF. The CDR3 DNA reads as TGCGCCAGCAGCACCGGACAGGGGAGTACTGAAGCTTTCTTT.